This TCR beta chain was profiled in a study of T cell responses to AZD1222 COVID-19 vaccine (dated by TCRdb to 2020 to 2022). Background for the entire study: Because spike-specific TCR depth and breadth did not differ between the two schedules, AZD1222 recipients who got a second dose at roughly 4 weeks were pooled with those who got a second dose at roughly 12 weeks. TCR sequencing was performed for 230 to 250 trial participants, of whom about 210 were given two doses of AZD1222 and approximately 25 were given two doses of MenACWY control vaccine. Trial participants were enrolled by age into 18-55, 56-69 and 70-plus year subgroups, with around 140, 26 and 57 TCR-sequenced participants respectively.

A word on this clone: Its recognized antigen is unknown. Base qualities are not recorded, but no much larger clone differs from it by a single base.

The V and J ends are trimmed by 8 bases and 3 bases, leaving 14 bases between them. CDR1 MDHEN and CDR2 SYDVKM are derived from the germline V gene. The CDR3 contains 13 residues, cysteine and phenylalanine counted. The retained sequence is limited to the CDR3, 39 bases, with the frame set at the first base. What the work shows at the level of the full study, not this receptor alone: Most participants were white British and females outnumbered males, and the authors suggested that clonal diversity may have been underestimated. In the small 56-69-year group, the increase in depth fell short of significance, most likely because of low power. Nearly half of unique spike-specific TCRs reportedly recognized epitopes outside regions mutated in the B.1.351 and B.1.1.7 variants. Spike-specific TCR breadth and depth rose significantly after two AZD1222 doses compared with day 0 and with MenACWY recipients. Because no samples from the day 14 peak response were available, repertoires could be characterized only after the peak T cell response. CD4 TCRs associated with the vaccine covered the entire spike protein, and the dominant responses were in regions 160-218 and 743-854. Only a handful of AZD1222 recipients were SARS-CoV-2 seropositive at baseline, limiting conclusions about previously exposed vaccinees.

The CDR3 regions of human TCRbeta chains were subjected to immunosequencing. Per the authors' processing: Repertoire TCRs were checked for matches against a reference library of SARS-CoV-2-specific TCRs that had been generated using the MIRA antigen-specificity platform. Breadth meant the fraction of unique TCRs that were SARS-CoV-2-associated, whereas depth meant the fraction of total T cells that were SARS-CoV-2-associated. Using the MIRA data, every spike-specific TCR was mapped to the spike region that the TCR reacted to and assigned to either a CD4 or a CD8 class. Log10-transformed breadth and depth values were compared by one-way ANOVA with Sidak's multiple comparisons tests. This immuneACCESS table, as held by TCRdb, lists in-frame sequences with V and J called but not all clones. Of the missing ones, under half trace to an unresolved V gene in checked studies; the others have no known cause. V, J and clone size derive from that table, while D and trimming were established from the DNA sequence. A total of 150,000 to 200,000 clones appear in this sample, over 80% of them only once. The ten largest make up about 6% of the sample.

The label giving this sample's time point can be read as: baseline before first vaccination. Vaccinee samples were obtained from the UK trials COV001 and COV002, which included a single-blind randomized controlled phase 2/3 trial of AZD1222 (ChAdOx1 nCoV-19) in healthy adults. For TCRbeta chain sequencing, PBMC samples were collected from trial participants at day 0 and at day 28 after the second dose. The sequence links TRBV28 to TRBJ2-7; no D gene call is confident. The source is an adult in good health. The input for sequencing was peripheral blood, taken on day 0 of AZD1222 vaccination. DNA sequence: TGTGCCAGCTCCGTAGGAAGGGACTACGAGCAGTACTTC. It translates as CASSVGRDYEQYF.